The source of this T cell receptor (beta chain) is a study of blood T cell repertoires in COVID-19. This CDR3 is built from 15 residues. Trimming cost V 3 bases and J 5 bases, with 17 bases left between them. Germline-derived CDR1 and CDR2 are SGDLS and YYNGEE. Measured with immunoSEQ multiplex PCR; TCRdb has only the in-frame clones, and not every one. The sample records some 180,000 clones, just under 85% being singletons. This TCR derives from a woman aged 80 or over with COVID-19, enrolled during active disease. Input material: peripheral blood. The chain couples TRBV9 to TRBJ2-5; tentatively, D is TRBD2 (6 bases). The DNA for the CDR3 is TGTGCCAGCAGCGCTGGAGGGGTAGGGTTCGAGACCCAGTACTTC. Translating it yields CASSAGGVGFETQYF.